This T cell receptor (beta chain) was sequenced in a study of blood T cells in healthy people across ages. Whole-study results and caveats: Higher diversity and more naive CD4+ cells were features of long-lived donors, compared to aged donors. Naive T cell percentage strongly correlated with TCR beta diversity.

The CDR3 runs to 16 residues. Germline V gene sequence: CDR1 SGHKS, CDR2 YYEKEE (reference sequence). Trimming cost V 0 bases and J 8 bases; bases outside gene matches: 12. PCR was performed a second time for roughly 7 to 11 cycles using a sample-barcoded 5' primer and a J-beta primer mix. From the 5' RACE reads, TCRdb called clonotypes with MiXCR, one entry per CDR3 protein. This table holds 1.5 million to 2 million distinct CDR3 sequences, over 25% found once. As for this clonotype: Its antigen is still unknown.

This TCR was sampled from a young woman in good health. This rearrangement joins TRBV5-5 to TRBJ2-3; 7 bases are shared with TRBD1. The material sequenced was blood. CDR3: CASSLDSGQSPVTQYF. The CDR3 DNA reads as TGTGCCAGCAGCTTGGACTCGGGACAGAGCCCGGTTACGCAGTATTTT.